This T cell receptor beta chain was observed in a study of spatial heterogeneity in lung cancer. Time point indicated: sample taken at primary tumor resection. Trimming cost V 0 bases and J 6 bases, with 8 bases left between them. This CDR3 has 14 amino acids. Germline V lookup: CDR1 MNHNY, CDR2 SVGAGI (reference sequence). From the 5' RACE reads, TCRdb called clonotypes with MiXCR, one entry per CDR3 protein. Among a few thousand distinct CDR3 sequences listed, 8% to 9.5% were seen once. This clonotype is deemed medium-sized. This chain connects TRBV6-6 to TRBJ1-4, with unresolved D. The sequence was collected from a female donor with early-stage non-small cell lung cancer. Specimen: normal lung tissue next to the tumor, collected at surgery. CDR3 nucleotide sequence: TGTGCCAGCAGTTACTCGTTGGCAGATGAAAAACTGTTTTTT. Translation gives CASSYSLADEKLFF.